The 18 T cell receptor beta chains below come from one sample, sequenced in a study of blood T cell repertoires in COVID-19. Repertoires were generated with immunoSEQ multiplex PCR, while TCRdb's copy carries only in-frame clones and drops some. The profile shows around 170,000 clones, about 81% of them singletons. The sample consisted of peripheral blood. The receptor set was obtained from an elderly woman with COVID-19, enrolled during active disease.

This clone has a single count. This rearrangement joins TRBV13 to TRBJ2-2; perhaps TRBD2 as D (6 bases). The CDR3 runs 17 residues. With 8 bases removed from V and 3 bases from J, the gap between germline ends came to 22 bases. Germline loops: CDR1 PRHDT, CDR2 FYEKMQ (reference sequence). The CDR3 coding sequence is TGTGCCAGCTCTCGCGCTGGGCGGGGAGCTTACACCGGGGAGCTGTTTTTT. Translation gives CASSRAGRGAYTGELFF.

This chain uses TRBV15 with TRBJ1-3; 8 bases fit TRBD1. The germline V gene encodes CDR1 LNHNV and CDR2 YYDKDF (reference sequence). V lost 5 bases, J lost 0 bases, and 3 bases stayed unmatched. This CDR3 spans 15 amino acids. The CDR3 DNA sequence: TGTGCCACCAGCCGGGACAGGCACTCTGGAAACACCATATATTTT. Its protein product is CATSRDRHSGNTIYF.

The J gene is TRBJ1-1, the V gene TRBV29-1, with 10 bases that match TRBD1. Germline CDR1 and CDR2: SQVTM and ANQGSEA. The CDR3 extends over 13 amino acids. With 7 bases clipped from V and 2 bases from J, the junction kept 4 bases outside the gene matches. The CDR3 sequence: CSGGQGLNTEAFF. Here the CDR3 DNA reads TGCAGCGGGGGACAGGGGCTCAACACTGAAGCTTTCTTT.

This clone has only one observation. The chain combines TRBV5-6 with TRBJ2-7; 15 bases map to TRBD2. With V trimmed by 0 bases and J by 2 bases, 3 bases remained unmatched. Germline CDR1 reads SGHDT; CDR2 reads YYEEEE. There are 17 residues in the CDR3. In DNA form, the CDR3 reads TGTGCCAGCAGCTTGGCCGGGACTAGCGGGGGGACCTACGAGCAGTACTTC. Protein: CASSLAGTSGGTYEQYF.

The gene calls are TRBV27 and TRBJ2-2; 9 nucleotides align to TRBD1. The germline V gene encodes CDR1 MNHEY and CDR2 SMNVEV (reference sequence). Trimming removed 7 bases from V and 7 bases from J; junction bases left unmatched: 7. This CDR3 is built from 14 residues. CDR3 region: CASTQQGAVGELFF. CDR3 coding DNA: TGTGCCAGCACCCAACAGGGGGCCGTCGGGGAGCTGTTTTTT.

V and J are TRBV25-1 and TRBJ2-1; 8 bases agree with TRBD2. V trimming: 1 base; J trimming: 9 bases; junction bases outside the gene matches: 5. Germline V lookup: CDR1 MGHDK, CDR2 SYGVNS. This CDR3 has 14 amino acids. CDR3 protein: CASSESWSGSEQFF. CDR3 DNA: TGTGCCAGCAGTGAATCTTGGAGCGGGAGTGAGCAGTTCTTC.

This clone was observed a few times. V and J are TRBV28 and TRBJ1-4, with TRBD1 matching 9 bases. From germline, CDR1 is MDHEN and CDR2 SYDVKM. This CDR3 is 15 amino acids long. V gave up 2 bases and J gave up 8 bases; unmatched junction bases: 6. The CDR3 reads CASSLIWDRDEKLFF. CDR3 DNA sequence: TGTGCCAGCAGTTTAATTTGGGACAGGGACGAAAAACTGTTTTTT.

In DNA, the CDR3 is TGTGCCAGCAGCATTGGCGGGTACACTGAAGCTTTCTTT. Amino acid sequence: CASSIGGYTEAFF. The chain joins TRBV7-8 to TRBJ1-1; D ambiguous. CDR1 and CDR2 from the germline V gene are SGHVS and FQNEAQ. The CDR3 is 13 residues long. Trimming pared 5 bases from V and 3 bases from J, leaving 10 bases between.

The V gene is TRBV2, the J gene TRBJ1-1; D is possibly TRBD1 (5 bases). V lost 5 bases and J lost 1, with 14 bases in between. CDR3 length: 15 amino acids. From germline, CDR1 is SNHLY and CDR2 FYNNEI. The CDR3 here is CASSNPGGGNTEAFF. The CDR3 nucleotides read TGTGCCAGCAGTAACCCCGGCGGGGGGAACACTGAAGCTTTCTTT. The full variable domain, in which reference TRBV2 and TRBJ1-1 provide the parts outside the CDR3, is EPEVTQTPSHQVTQMGQEVILRCVPISNHLYFYWYRQILGQKVEFLVSFYNNEISEKSEIFDDQFSVERPDGSNFTLKIRSTKLEDSAMYFCASSNPGGGNTEAFFGQGTRLTVV.

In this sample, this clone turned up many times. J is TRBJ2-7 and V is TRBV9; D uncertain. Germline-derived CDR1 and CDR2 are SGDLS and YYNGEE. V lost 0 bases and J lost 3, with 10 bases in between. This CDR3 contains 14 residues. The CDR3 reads CASSVGAAYYEQYF. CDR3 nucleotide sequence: TGTGCCAGCAGCGTAGGGGCAGCCTACTACGAGCAGTACTTC.

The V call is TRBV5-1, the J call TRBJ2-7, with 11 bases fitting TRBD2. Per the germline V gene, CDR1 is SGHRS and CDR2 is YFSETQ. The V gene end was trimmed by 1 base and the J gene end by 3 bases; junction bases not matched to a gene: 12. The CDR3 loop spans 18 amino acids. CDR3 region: CASSLITSGRSSSYEQYF. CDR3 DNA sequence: TGCGCCAGCAGCTTGATCACTAGCGGGAGAAGTAGTAGCTACGAGCAGTACTTC.

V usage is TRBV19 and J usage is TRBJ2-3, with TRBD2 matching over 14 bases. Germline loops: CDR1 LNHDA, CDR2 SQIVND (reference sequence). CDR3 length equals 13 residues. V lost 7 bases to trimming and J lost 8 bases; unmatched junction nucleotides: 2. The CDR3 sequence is CASTTSGGGTQYF. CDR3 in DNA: TGTGCCAGTACGACTAGCGGGGGGGGTACGCAGTATTTT.

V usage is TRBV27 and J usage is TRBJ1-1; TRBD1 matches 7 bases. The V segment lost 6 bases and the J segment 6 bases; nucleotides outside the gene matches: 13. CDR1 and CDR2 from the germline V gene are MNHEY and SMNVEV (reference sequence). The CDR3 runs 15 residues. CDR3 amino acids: CASRSPPADRAEAFF. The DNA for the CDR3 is TGTGCCAGCAGATCACCTCCCGCCGACAGGGCTGAAGCTTTCTTT.

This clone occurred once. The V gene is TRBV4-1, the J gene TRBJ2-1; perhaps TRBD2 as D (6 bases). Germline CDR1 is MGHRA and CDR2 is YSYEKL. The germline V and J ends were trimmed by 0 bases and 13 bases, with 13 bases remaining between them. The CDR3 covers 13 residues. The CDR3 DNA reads TGCGCCAGCAGCCAAGATTGGGGAGGCCATCAGTTCTTC. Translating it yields CASSQDWGGHQFF.

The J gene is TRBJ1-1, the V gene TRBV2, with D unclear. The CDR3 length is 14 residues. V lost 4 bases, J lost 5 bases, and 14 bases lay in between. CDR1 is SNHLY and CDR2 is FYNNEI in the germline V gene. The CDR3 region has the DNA TGTGCCAGCAGTGTCCTCGGGATGGGGACTGAAGCTTTCTTT. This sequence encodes CASSVLGMGTEAFF.

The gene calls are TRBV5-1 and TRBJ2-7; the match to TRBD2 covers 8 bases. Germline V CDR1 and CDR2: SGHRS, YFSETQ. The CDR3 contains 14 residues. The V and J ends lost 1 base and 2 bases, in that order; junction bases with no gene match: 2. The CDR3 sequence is CASSLTSGPYEQYF. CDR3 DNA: TGCGCCAGCAGCTTGACTAGCGGACCCTACGAGCAGTACTTC. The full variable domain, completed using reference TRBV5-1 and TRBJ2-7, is KAGVTQTPRYLIKTRGQQVTLSCSPISGHRSVSWYQQTPGQGLQFLFEYFSETQRNKGNFPGRFSGRQFSNSRSEMNVSTLELGDSALYLCASSLTSGPYEQYFGPGTRLTVT.

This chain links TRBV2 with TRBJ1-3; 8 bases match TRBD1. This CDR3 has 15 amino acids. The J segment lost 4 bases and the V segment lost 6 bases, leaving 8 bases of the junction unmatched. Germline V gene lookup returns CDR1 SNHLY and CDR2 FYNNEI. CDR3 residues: CASRATGVRGNTIYF. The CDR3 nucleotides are TGTGCCAGCAGGGCGACAGGGGTGAGGGGAAACACCATATATTTT.

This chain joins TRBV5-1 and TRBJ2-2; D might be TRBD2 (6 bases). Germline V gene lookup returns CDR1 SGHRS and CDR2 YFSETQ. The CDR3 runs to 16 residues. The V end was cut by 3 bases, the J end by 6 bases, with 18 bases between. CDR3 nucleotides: TGCGCCAGCAGCTCGACCGGAGGGCGGTCGGCCGGGGAGCTGTTTTTT. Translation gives CASSSTGGRSAGELFF.